The 23 T cell receptor beta chains given below trace back to one sample, sequenced in a study of beta chain features in type 1 diabetes. Isolated RNA was reverse transcribed in full, so expressed TCRB transcripts were sequenced. The repertoire was sequenced with immunoSEQ multiplex PCR; TCRdb's copy has only in-frame clones and lacks some. In the table there are 450,000 to 550,000 clones, roughly 31% of which are singletons. The sequencing input was naive CD4+ T cells from blood. These receptors all stem from a man between 18 and 35 years old in good health.

A note on this clone: Different DNA sequences within this sample yield the same CDR3. V gene TRBV7-3 combines with J gene TRBJ2-3; D is tentatively TRBD1 or TRBD2 (5 bases each). From germline, CDR1 is SGHTA and CDR2 FQGTGA. The V gene lost 5 bases and the J gene lost 2 bases, with 8 bases spanning the gap. This CDR3 has 13 amino acids. The CDR3 coding sequence is TGTGCCAGCAGCCCCGGGACCACAGATACGCAGTATTTT. Translation gives CASSPGTTDTQYF.

The CDR3 DNA is TGTGCCTGGAGTGATCCGGGGACGGCAAACTATGGCTACACCTTC. It yields the protein CAWSDPGTANYGYTF. The gene calls are TRBV30 and TRBJ1-2; tentative D call: TRBD1 (5 bases). CDR3 length: 15 residues. The V gene's germline CDR1 is GTSNPN and CDR2 SVGIG (reference sequence). Deletions cut 1 base from V and 2 bases from J, with 14 bases between.

V gene TRBV2 combines with J gene TRBJ2-5; D is uncertain. Germline lookup yields CDR1 SNHLY and CDR2 FYNNEI. Deletions cut 3 bases from V and 5 bases from J, with 4 bases between. This CDR3 has 11 amino acids. The CDR3 DNA reads TGTGCCAGCAGTGATGGGGAGACCCAGTACTTC. Translating it yields CASSDGETQYF.

The chain employs TRBV9 and TRBJ2-3; D remains ambiguous. Germline V gene lookup returns CDR1 SGDLS and CDR2 YYNGEE. The germline V and J ends were trimmed by 4 bases and 0 bases, with 9 bases remaining between them. The CDR3 is made up of 14 amino acids. The CDR3 region has the DNA TGTGCCAGCAGCATGGTTTCGAGCACAGATACGCAGTATTTT. It encodes CASSMVSSTDTQYF.

The V gene is TRBV10-3, the J gene TRBJ2-7; TRBD1 aligns across 9 bases. This CDR3 has 19 amino acids. Looked up from germline, CDR1 is ENHRY and CDR2 is SYGVKD. The V segment lost 3 bases and the J segment 2 bases; nucleotides outside the gene matches: 17. CDR3 nucleotides: TGTGCCATCAGTGACCCTTTGACAGGGGGTCTTCTATCTACCTACGAGCAGTACTTC. It codes for CAISDPLTGGLLSTYEQYF.

This clone was found a few times. The gene calls are TRBV28 and TRBJ2-1; D possibly uses TRBD1 or TRBD2 (5 bases each). The CDR3 contains 15 residues. Trimming pared 4 bases from V and 6 bases from J, leaving 16 bases between. The germline CDR1 and CDR2 sequences are MDHEN and SYDVKM. The CDR3 protein is CASSSSGGSGNEQFF. DNA of the CDR3: TGTGCCAGCAGTTCGAGTGGGGGTTCCGGCAATGAGCAGTTCTTC.

The chain uses TRBV7-9 and TRBJ2-3; 8 bases are shared with TRBD2. J was trimmed by 2 bases and V by 4 bases; bases with no gene match: 8. The CDR3 is made up of 16 amino acids. Germline loops: CDR1 SEHNR, CDR2 FQNEAQ (reference sequence). The CDR3 DNA is TGTGCCAGCAGCTCTCAACTAGCGGAACCCACAGATACGCAGTATTTT. Protein sequence: CASSSQLAEPTDTQYF.

In this sample, this clone turned up a few times. The V gene is TRBV13, the J gene TRBJ2-5, with D unresolved. The CDR3 has 14 residues. V was trimmed by 1 base and J by 2 bases, leaving 8 bases between them. Germline V CDR1 and CDR2: PRHDT, FYEKMQ (reference sequence). The CDR3 here is CASSLVAEQETQYF. The CDR3 DNA reads TGTGCCAGCAGCTTAGTGGCAGAACAAGAGACCCAGTACTTC. The full variable domain, in which reference TRBV13 and TRBJ2-5 provide the parts outside the CDR3, is AAGVIQSPRHLIKEKRETATLKCYPIPRHDTVYWYQQGPGQDPQFLISFYEKMQSDKGSIPDRFSAQQFSDYHSELNMSSLELGDSALYFCASSLVAEQETQYFGPGTRLLVL.

The rearrangement joins TRBV7-2 to TRBJ2-3; 8 bases agree with TRBD1. Germline V gives CDR1 SGHTA, CDR2 FQGNSA. The CDR3 spans 15 residues. J was trimmed by 6 bases and V by 5 bases; bases with no gene match: 10. The CDR3 coding sequence is TGTGCCAGCAGCAGATCCGGACAGGGTGGCGATACGCAGTATTTT. Its translation: CASSRSGQGGDTQYF.

The V call is TRBV7-2, the J call TRBJ2-1; TRBD2 aligns across 8 bases. Germline V gene sequence: CDR1 SGHTA, CDR2 FQGNSA. There are 12 residues in the CDR3. V shed 4 bases and J 10 bases; nucleotides not matched to a gene: 3. The CDR3 reads CASSSLAGEQFF. Written as DNA, the CDR3 is TGTGCCAGCAGCTCCTTAGCGGGAGAGCAGTTCTTC.

The chain employs TRBV27 and TRBJ2-7, with 9 bases lining up with TRBD1. J gave up 1 base and V 6 bases, and 7 bases lay outside the gene matches. Germline-derived CDR1 and CDR2 are MNHEY and SMNVEV (reference sequence). The CDR3 totals 15 residues. CDR3 in amino acids: CASRDAGTGSYEQYF. The CDR3 nucleotides are TGTGCCAGCAGGGATGCCGGGACAGGGTCCTACGAGCAGTACTTC.

This chain joins TRBV7-2 and TRBJ1-2; D gene uncertain. Germline-derived CDR1 and CDR2 are SGHTA and FQGNSA. The ends were cut back, 2 bases at V and 11 bases at J, with 9 bases in the middle. The CDR3 contains 11 residues. The CDR3 nucleotides read TGTGCCAGCAGCTTAATAGACACGTACACCTTC. Encoded protein: CASSLIDTYTF.

This clone appeared a few times. V is TRBV30 and J is TRBJ2-3, with 7 positions matching TRBD2. V trimming: 6 bases; J trimming: 2 bases; junction bases outside the gene matches: 5. The CDR3 length is 13 residues. Germline V gene lookup returns CDR1 GTSNPN and CDR2 SVGIG (reference sequence). The CDR3 nucleotides read TGTGCCTGCCTCCGGGACTACACAGATACGCAGTATTTT. Translation: CACLRDYTDTQYF.

This clone has just a few counts. The rearrangement joins TRBV30 to TRBJ2-2; tentatively, D is TRBD1 (5 bases). This CDR3 is 14 amino acids long. Deletions cut 5 bases from V and 6 bases from J, with 16 bases between. Germline-derived CDR1 and CDR2 are GTSNPN and SVGIG (reference sequence). The CDR3 coding sequence is TGTGCCTGGGCCAACTTTGGACATCCCGGGGAGCTGTTTTTT. Protein product: CAWANFGHPGELFF. Combining the CDR3 with reference TRBV30 and TRBJ2-2 gives the whole variable domain SQTIHQWPATLVQPVGSPLSLECTVEGTSNPNLYWYRQAAGRGLQLLFYSVGIGQISSEVPQNLSASRPQDRQFILSSKKLLLSDSGFYLCAWANFGHPGELFFGEGSRLTVL.

V is TRBV30 and J is TRBJ2-7, with 9 bases that match TRBD1. After removal of 0 bases from V and 6 bases from J, the junction contained 9 bases not matched to a gene. Germline V CDR1 and CDR2: GTSNPN, SVGIG (reference sequence). CDR3 size: 15 residues. The DNA of the CDR3 is TGTGCCTGGAGTGTGTCCGGGACAGGGCGTCTCGAGCAGTACTTC. Translating gives CAWSVSGTGRLEQYF.

This clone has just a few counts. This chain joins TRBV30 and TRBJ2-3; 12 positions agree with TRBD2. CDR3 length equals 15 residues. Germline-derived CDR1 and CDR2 are GTSNPN and SVGIG (reference sequence). The ends lost 2 bases at V and 4 bases at J; junction bases unmatched: 4. The CDR3 DNA reads TGTGCCTGGAGTCGGGGACTAGCGGGTTCAGATACGCAGTATTTT. It codes for CAWSRGLAGSDTQYF.

This chain links TRBV7-2 with TRBJ2-7, with D possibly being TRBD2 (6 bases). The V gene's germline CDR1 is SGHTA and CDR2 FQGNSA. The CDR3 has 15 residues. Deletions cut 6 bases from V and 2 bases from J, with 17 bases between. This chain's CDR3 is CASRANREWAYEQYF. The CDR3 nucleotides read TGTGCCAGCAGGGCAAATCGGGAGTGGGCCTACGAGCAGTACTTC.

This clone occurred a few times. The chain couples TRBV5-1 to TRBJ2-7; D possibly corresponds to TRBD1 (7 bases). The CDR3 has 14 residues. V gave up 0 bases and J gave up 4 bases, with 11 bases separating them. Germline V gene lookup returns CDR1 SGHRS and CDR2 YFSETQ. The CDR3 sequence: CASSLGTGGYEQYF. The CDR3 DNA reads as TGCGCCAGCAGCTTGGGGACAGGAGGGTACGAGCAGTACTTC.

The V gene is TRBV29-1, the J gene TRBJ2-2, with 11 nucleotides matching TRBD2. From germline, CDR1 is SQVTM and CDR2 ANQGSEA. The CDR3 covers 15 residues. J gave up 5 bases and V 7 bases, and 9 bases lay outside the gene matches. The CDR3 region is CSAVLSGRGTGELFF. The CDR3 DNA reads TGCAGCGCTGTGCTTAGCGGGAGGGGAACCGGGGAGCTGTTTTTT.

The V gene is TRBV7-2, the J gene TRBJ2-7; no clear D. With 5 bases removed from V and 2 bases from J, the gap between germline ends came to 10 bases. The CDR3 has 13 amino acids. Germline V gene sequence: CDR1 SGHTA, CDR2 FQGNSA. The DNA for the CDR3 is TGTGCCAGCAGCCGGCGGCTAGCCTACGAGCAGTACTTC. Its protein product is CASSRRLAYEQYF.

This chain joins TRBV18 and TRBJ2-3, with D tentatively TRBD1 (7 bases). The CDR3 spans 14 residues. The germline gives CDR1 KGHSH, CDR2 LQKENI. Trimming removed 1 base at V and 10 bases at J, with 15 bases between. CDR3 DNA: TGTGCCAGCTCACCACTAAACCAGGGGGAGGCGCAGTATTTT. This gives the protein CASSPLNQGEAQYF.

The chain combines TRBV11-3 with TRBJ2-1; D might be TRBD1 (6 bases). Germline V gene sequence: CDR1 SGHNT, CDR2 YENEEA. The CDR3 is 14 residues long. V lost 5 bases, J lost 0 bases, and 8 bases lay in between. The CDR3 region has the DNA TGTGCCAGCAGCCCAGGGGCCTCCTACAATGAGCAGTTCTTC. Protein sequence: CASSPGASYNEQFF.

V is TRBV29-1 and J is TRBJ2-5, with D perhaps matching TRBD1 or TRBD2 (9 bases each). V shed 3 bases and J shed 5 bases, with 37 bases lying between them. CDR3 length equals 21 residues. Germline assignment: CDR1 SQVTM and CDR2 ANQGSEA. The CDR3 loop reads CSVEYHRGRGGSGRSSETQYF. CDR3 sequence (DNA): TGCAGCGTTGAGTACCACAGGGGGCGCGGCGGGAGCGGGAGGTCATCTGAGACCCAGTACTTC.